This TCR beta chain stems from a study of shared clonotypes between healthy human individuals. Donors were Caucasian adults residing in Nashville, Tennessee, USA. General study findings and limits: Larger estimated richness was generally recorded for naive subsets relative to memory subsets.

It was across several immunoSEQ plates that each subset's genomic DNA was evenly split. The method was immunoSEQ multiplex PCR; TCRdb's version includes in-frame clones alone and lacks a portion of them. Of some 1,400,000 clones in the sample, roughly 96% were seen once. As for this clone: Its target is not known.

Sequenced: naive CD4+ T cells sorted from blood. Subset: CD45RA+ positively selected. This clonotype was obtained from a man aged 25 to 40 in good health.

The CDR3 sequence is CASSTRQEGTGELFF. The CDR3 nucleotides are TGTGCCAGCAGCACCCGACAGGAGGGGACCGGGGAGCTGTTTTTT. This chain links TRBV9 with TRBJ2-2; D is tentatively TRBD1 or TRBD2 (6 bases each). CDR1 and CDR2 (germline): SGDLS, YYNGEE. The ends were cut back, 4 bases at V and 5 bases at J, with 15 bases in the middle. The CDR3 loop spans 15 amino acids.